The 31 T cell receptor beta chains below were found in one sample sequenced in a study of blood T cell repertoires in COVID-19. Sequencing was performed with immunoSEQ multiplex PCR; in TCRdb, only in-frame clones are kept and a portion is missing. This sample has approximately 92,000 clones, with roughly 87% found just once. Sequencing input: peripheral blood. The receptors shown here come from a woman aged 55-70 years with COVID-19, enrolled during active disease.

V is TRBV9 and J is TRBJ2-2; 9 nucleotides align to TRBD1. CDR3 length equals 16 residues. CDR1 SGDLS and CDR2 YYNGEE come from the germline V gene. J lost 6 bases, V lost 4 bases, and 10 bases had no gene match. The CDR3: CASSRQRDRVAGELFF. As DNA, the CDR3 is TGTGCCAGCAGCCGCCAGCGGGACAGGGTAGCCGGGGAGCTGTTTTTT.

The chain links TRBV7-2 to TRBJ2-7; TRBD1 might be the D (6 bases). Germline V gives CDR1 SGHTA, CDR2 FQGNSA. Trimming took off 4 bases at V and 3 bases at J, with 13 bases between the two ends. The CDR3 totals 14 residues. CDR3 nucleotides: TGTGCCAGCAGCTCCCGGTTAGGGGGCTACGAGCAGTACTTC. This codes for CASSSRLGGYEQYF.

V gene TRBV27 combines with J gene TRBJ1-4, with a tentative D call TRBD1 (5 bases). V gave up 7 bases and J gave up 0 bases, with 12 bases separating them. There are 15 residues in the CDR3. Germline CDR1 is MNHEY and CDR2 is SMNVEV (reference sequence). CDR3 sequence reads: CASNPRGATNEKLFF. In DNA, the CDR3 is TGTGCCAGCAATCCTAGGGGTGCAACTAATGAAAAACTGTTTTTT.

This chain joins TRBV6-5 and TRBJ2-7, with 8 positions matching TRBD1. Germline V CDR1 and CDR2: MNHEY, SVGAGI. CDR3 size: 15 residues. V was pared by 6 bases and J by 0 bases, with 7 bases of the junction left unmatched. The CDR3 spells CASRIPGQASYEQYF. The CDR3 bases are TGTGCCAGCAGAATACCGGGACAGGCCTCCTACGAGCAGTACTTC.

The chain uses TRBV28 and TRBJ1-2; D remains unclear. Germline V CDR1 and CDR2: MDHEN, SYDVKM. This CDR3 comprises 12 residues. V dropped 1 base and J dropped 5 bases, with 5 bases sitting between them. The CDR3 region is CASSLSQYGYTF. The CDR3 region has the DNA TGTGCCAGCAGTTTATCACAATATGGCTACACCTTC.

Concerning this clone itself: The same CDR3 can be traced to other DNA sequences in this sample. V is TRBV28 and J is TRBJ1-5; D gene uncertain. The germline V gene encodes CDR1 MDHEN and CDR2 SYDVKM. The CDR3 totals 13 residues. V was clipped by 3 bases and J by 1 base, with 4 bases between them. This CDR3 reads CASSFGSNQPQHF. The CDR3 DNA follows: TGTGCCAGCAGTTTCGGGAGCAATCAGCCCCAGCATTTT.

The chain couples TRBV11-2 to TRBJ1-1; TRBD1 aligns across 7 bases. The CDR3 consists of 16 residues. Trimming took 6 bases from V and 1 from J; bases not matched to a gene: 11. Germline assignment: CDR1 SGHAT and CDR2 FQNNGV. CDR3 region: CASRTQGTAPNTEAFF. CDR3 bases: TGTGCCAGCAGGACGCAGGGGACAGCACCGAACACTGAAGCTTTCTTT.

This clone showed up just a few times. This rearrangement joins TRBV7-9 to TRBJ1-5; 8 nucleotides line up with TRBD1. CDR3 size: 19 residues. CDR1 and CDR2 (germline): SEHNR, FQNEAQ (reference sequence). V lost 1 base and J lost 4; bases outside the gene matches: 15. CDR3: CASSLGGYRGERRNQPQHF. DNA for the CDR3: TGTGCCAGCAGCTTAGGTGGATACAGGGGGGAACGGCGGAATCAGCCCCAGCATTTT.

The J gene is TRBJ1-1, the V gene TRBV5-4; 10 nucleotides agree with TRBD1. The trim removed 2 bases at V and 4 bases at J, leaving 8 bases unmatched. The length of the CDR3 is 16 residues. Germline loops: CDR1 SGHNT, CDR2 YYREEE (reference sequence). In nucleotides, the CDR3 is TGTGCCAGCAGCTTCGGACAGGGGGTTTTGAGCACTGAAGCTTTCTTT. This sequence encodes CASSFGQGVLSTEAFF. The full variable domain, with the rest looked up from reference TRBV5-4 and TRBJ1-1, is ETGVTQSPTHLIKTRGQQVTLRCSSQSGHNTVSWYQQALGQGPQFIFQYYREEENGRGNFPPRFSGLQFPNYSSELNVNALELDDSALYLCASSFGQGVLSTEAFFGQGTRLTVV.

V and J are TRBV9 and TRBJ2-7; 9 bases are a match to TRBD2. Germline V gene sequence: CDR1 SGDLS, CDR2 YYNGEE. After removal of 0 bases from V and 2 bases from J, the junction contained 6 bases not matched to a gene. This CDR3 comprises 16 residues. CDR3 bases: TGTGCCAGCAGCGTAGGGGCTAGCGGGGCTACCTACGAGCAGTACTTC. Translation gives CASSVGASGATYEQYF.

The chain has TRBV30 and TRBJ1-2; TRBD1 matches 8 bases. Trimming at V came to 5 bases and at J to 8 bases, leaving 7 bases not matched to a gene. The germline V gene encodes CDR1 GTSNPN and CDR2 SVGIG (reference sequence). The CDR3 loop spans 12 amino acids. The CDR3 is CAWDQGAEGYTF. In DNA, the CDR3 is TGTGCCTGGGATCAGGGGGCGGAAGGCTACACCTTC.

This chain connects TRBV12-3 or TRBV12-4 to TRBJ1-1; no clear D. The CDR3 consists of 11 residues. Between the trimmed V and J ends, which lost 5 bases and 10 bases, there was a span of 11 bases. Here the CDR3 reads CASSNRAAAFF. DNA of the CDR3: TGTGCCAGCAGTAACCGAGCTGCAGCTTTCTTT.

The J gene is TRBJ2-1, the V gene TRBV29-1, with D tentatively TRBD2 (5 bases). The length of the CDR3 is 11 residues. V gave up 4 bases and J gave up 6 bases, with 7 bases separating them. Germline assignment: CDR1 SQVTM and CDR2 ANQGSEA. The CDR3 nucleotides are TGCAGCGTTGGAGGGCCCAATGAGCAGTTCTTC. This sequence encodes CSVGGPNEQFF.

The CDR3 DNA reads as TGTGCCAGCAGTTCCCCTAGCGGGGGGCACTACAATGAGCAGTTCTTC. Amino acids: CASSSPSGGHYNEQFF. The rearrangement links TRBV28 to TRBJ2-1; the match to TRBD2 covers 11 bases. J was trimmed by 3 bases and V by 4 bases; bases with no gene match: 5. The CDR3 covers 16 residues. Germline V lookup: CDR1 MDHEN, CDR2 SYDVKM.

The rearrangement uses TRBV14 and TRBJ2-3, with 13 bases identical to TRBD2. V dropped 1 base and J dropped 6; count of bases not matched to a gene: 4. This CDR3 is built from 16 residues. The V gene's germline CDR1 is SGHDN and CDR2 FVKESK. DNA for the CDR3: TGTGCCAGCAGCCAAGTACTAGCGGGGGGGTTTGATACGCAGTATTTT. Protein product: CASSQVLAGGFDTQYF.

Only one count was recorded for this clone. This chain uses TRBV7-2 with TRBJ2-3, with D possibly being TRBD2 (6 bases). In germline, CDR1 is SGHTA, CDR2 FQGNSA. The CDR3 sequence is 17 residues long. Trimming removed 6 bases from V and 4 bases from J, with 23 bases in between. CDR3 loop: CASSPEGARGIADTQYF. CDR3 nucleotide sequence: TGTGCCAGCAGTCCAGAGGGAGCCCGGGGGATCGCAGATACGCAGTATTTT.

The chain combines TRBV28 with TRBJ1-2; 12 bases match TRBD1. Germline loops: CDR1 MDHEN, CDR2 SYDVKM. The V segment lost 4 bases and the J segment 4 bases; nucleotides outside the gene matches: 7. The length of the CDR3 is 16 residues. The CDR3, as DNA: TGTGCCAGCAGTTCCGCGGGACAGGGGGCGATCTATGGCTACACCTTC. Amino acid sequence: CASSSAGQGAIYGYTF.

V gene TRBV5-1 combines with J gene TRBJ2-1; 7 bases line up with TRBD1. J gave up 9 bases and V 0 bases, and 9 bases lay outside the gene matches. The V gene's germline CDR1 is SGHRS and CDR2 YFSETQ. This CDR3 has 15 amino acids. The CDR3 here is CASSLGGTVVAEQFF. The CDR3 DNA reads TGCGCCAGCAGCTTGGGAGGGACAGTGGTCGCTGAGCAGTTCTTC.

The chain couples TRBV18 to TRBJ1-1, with D hard to call. The CDR3 sequence is 16 residues long. CDR1 is KGHSH, CDR2 LQKENI, per germline. V was cut by 6 bases and J by 1 base, with 18 bases left in between. CDR3 sequence: CASSPRLPTENTEAFF. CDR3 sequence (DNA): TGTGCCAGCTCGCCTCGCCTGCCTACAGAGAACACTGAAGCTTTCTTT.

This clone was detected a few times. The rearrangement joins TRBV7-9 to TRBJ1-2, with 10 bases that match TRBD1. The length of the CDR3 is 14 residues. The V gene's germline CDR1 is SEHNR and CDR2 FQNEAQ (reference sequence). J was trimmed by 6 bases and V by 4 bases; bases with no gene match: 5. Here the CDR3 reads CASSSPGQGHGYTF. CDR3 DNA sequence: TGTGCCAGCAGCTCTCCGGGACAGGGGCATGGCTACACCTTC.

This chain uses TRBV10-2 with TRBJ1-5, with TRBD1 matching 8 bases. CDR1 WSHSY and CDR2 SAAADI come from the germline V gene. The junction had 4 bases not matched to a gene; V was cut back by 6 bases and J by 6 bases. This CDR3 comprises 13 residues. Written as DNA, the CDR3 is TGCGCCAGCAGGGGGACAGGACGTCAGCCCCAGCATTTT. Protein: CASRGTGRQPQHF.

The CDR3 loop is CASSEADPFRLVAKNIQYF. CDR3 bases: TGTGCCAGCAGTGAAGCGGACCCTTTCAGACTAGTAGCCAAAAACATTCAGTACTTC. This chain links TRBV2 with TRBJ2-4; tentative D call: TRBD2 (6 bases). The V end was cut by 0 bases, the J end by 0 bases, with 18 bases between. The CDR3 extends over 19 amino acids. The germline CDR1 and CDR2 sequences are SNHLY and FYNNEI.

The chain joins TRBV28 to TRBJ2-7, with 10 bases fitting TRBD1. The CDR3 is 11 residues long. Germline lookup yields CDR1 MDHEN and CDR2 SYDVKM. After removal of 6 bases from V and 12 bases from J, the junction contained 5 bases not matched to a gene. CDR3 bases: TGTGCCAGCAGCGACAGGGGGCTTTCGTACTTC. Translated: CASSDRGLSYF.

The chain links TRBV25-1 to TRBJ1-2; weak D call: TRBD1 (6 bases). The CDR3 has 15 residues. Germline V gene data show CDR1 as MGHDK and CDR2 as SYGVNS. V dropped 2 bases and J dropped 7 bases, with 17 bases sitting between them. The CDR3 loop reads CASSEVGGHVGGYTF. The CDR3 DNA follows: TGTGCCAGCAGTGAAGTTGGGGGACATGTGGGTGGCTACACCTTC.

The chain couples TRBV30 to TRBJ2-2, with a possible D match to TRBD2 (6 bases). Germline loops: CDR1 GTSNPN, CDR2 SVGIG (reference sequence). V lost 0 bases and J 5 bases, leaving 10 bases between the germline ends. The CDR3 contains 14 residues. This CDR3 reads CAWSVFAGTGELFF. The CDR3 DNA follows: TGTGCCTGGAGTGTATTCGCGGGAACCGGGGAGCTGTTTTTT. Filled out from reference TRBV30 and TRBJ2-2, the complete variable domain reads SQTIHQWPATLVQPVGSPLSLECTVEGTSNPNLYWYRQAAGRGLQLLFYSVGIGQISSEVPQNLSASRPQDRQFILSSKKLLLSDSGFYLCAWSVFAGTGELFFGEGSRLTVL.

The V call is TRBV27, the J call TRBJ2-7; D remains unclear. The CDR3 covers 13 residues. Per the germline V gene, CDR1 is MNHEY and CDR2 is SMNVEV (reference sequence). Trimming shortened V by 5 bases and J by 0 bases, and 8 bases separated the two germline ends. CDR3 nucleotides: TGTGCCAGCAGTCCCCATCCCTCCTACGAGCAGTACTTC. It yields the protein CASSPHPSYEQYF.

The CDR3 DNA reads as TGCGCCAGCAGAAACGGGAGGGCGACCTACAATGAGCAGTTCTTC. This codes for CASRNGRATYNEQFF. The chain links TRBV10-1 to TRBJ2-1, with TRBD2 identical over 8 bases. Per germline, CDR1 WNHNN and CDR2 SYGVQD (reference sequence). The CDR3 contains 15 residues. V shed 6 bases, J shed 2 bases, and the junction held 6 bases outside the gene matches.

V and J are TRBV11-3 and TRBJ2-7; 7 bases match TRBD2. The V and J ends lost 1 base and 7 bases, in that order; junction bases with no gene match: 13. Germline CDR1 is SGHNT and CDR2 is YENEEA. The CDR3 runs 16 residues. The CDR3 sequence is CASSLGASGGVTEQYF. The DNA of the CDR3 is TGTGCCAGCAGCTTAGGGGCTAGCGGAGGGGTTACGGAGCAGTACTTC.

This clone was recorded a few times. The chain combines TRBV5-1 with TRBJ2-2; TRBD2 aligns across 7 bases. This CDR3 is built from 15 residues. The junction had 9 bases not matched to a gene; V was cut back by 4 bases and J by 6 bases. The germline V gene has CDR1 SGHRS and CDR2 YFSETQ. The CDR3 DNA follows: TGCGCCAGCAGCCCGGGAGGTGGAAAGGCCGGGGAGCTGTTTTTT. Protein: CASSPGGGKAGELFF.

The gene calls are TRBV9 and TRBJ1-1; possibly TRBD1 for D (5 bases). Germline V gene lookup returns CDR1 SGDLS and CDR2 YYNGEE. Trimming took 9 bases from V and 3 from J, leaving 21 bases between them. The CDR3 extends over 15 amino acids. CDR3 bases: TGTGCCACCGGGGGGGACCCCCTCGTGCACACTGAAGCTTTCTTT. Its protein is CATGGDPLVHTEAFF. Supplemented by reference TRBV9 and TRBJ1-1, the full variable domain reads DSGVTQTPKHLITATGQRVTLRCSPRSGDLSVYWYQQSLDQGLQFLIQYYNGEERAKGNILERFSAQQFPDLHSELNLSSLELGDSALYFCATGGDPLVHTEAFFGQGTRLTVV.

The chain employs TRBV7-9 and TRBJ1-4; 8 nucleotides line up with TRBD1. Trimming took 2 bases from V and 7 from J; bases not matched to a gene: 3. The CDR3 has 14 amino acids. Germline CDR1 and CDR2: SEHNR and FQNEAQ (reference sequence). For the CDR3, the DNA is TGTGCCAGCAGCTTAAACAGGGGGATTGAAAAACTGTTTTTT. Protein sequence: CASSLNRGIEKLFF.